The 6 T cell receptor beta chains below all came from one sample that was sequenced in a study of blood T cell repertoires in COVID-19. Sequenced by immunoSEQ multiplex PCR; TCRdb stores in-frame clones only, minus some. The repertoire holds tens of thousands of clones, with approximately 80% as singletons. The sample consisted of peripheral blood. The receptors shown here come from a man in his sixties or seventies with acute or convalescent COVID-19.

V usage is TRBV5-4 and J usage is TRBJ2-1, with 7 nucleotides matching TRBD2. The CDR3 is 16 residues long. After removal of 2 bases from V and 4 bases from J, the junction contained 9 bases not matched to a gene. Germline loops: CDR1 SGHNT, CDR2 YYREEE (reference sequence). The CDR3 spells CASSFDSSGDYNEQFF. The CDR3 region has the DNA TGTGCCAGCAGCTTTGATTCTAGCGGAGATTACAATGAGCAGTTCTTC.

The chain links TRBV11-2 to TRBJ1-4; TRBD1 agrees at 8 bases. Germline V gene data show CDR1 as SGHAT and CDR2 as FQNNGV. V shed 8 bases and J 3 bases; nucleotides not matched to a gene: 5. This CDR3 contains 14 residues. The CDR3 DNA sequence: TGTGCCAGCGGACAACAGGGGGCTAATGAAAAACTGTTTTTT. Translation gives CASGQQGANEKLFF.

The chain is built from TRBV5-8 and TRBJ1-2, with D possibly TRBD1 on 6 matching bases. V was trimmed by 4 bases and J by 5 bases, leaving 27 bases between them. Germline V gene lookup returns CDR1 SGHTS and CDR2 YDEGEE. CDR3 size: 18 residues. CDR3 DNA: TGTGCCAGCAGCCCATCGATGACAGGTTCCCCATCCGGATATGGCTACACCTTC. It specifies CASSPSMTGSPSGYGYTF. The full variable domain, in which reference TRBV5-8 and TRBJ1-2 provide the parts outside the CDR3, is EAGVTQSPTHLIKTRGQQATLRCSPISGHTSVYWYQQALGLGLQFLLWYDEGEERNRGNFPPRFSGRQFPNYSSELNVNALELEDSALYLCASSPSMTGSPSGYGYTFGSGTRLTVV.

This chain links TRBV20-1 with TRBJ1-4; the D gene is possibly TRBD1 (5 bases). Trimming cost V 0 bases and J 16 bases, with 12 bases left between them. The CDR3 covers 11 residues. From germline, CDR1 is DFQATT and CDR2 SNEGSKA (reference sequence). The CDR3 DNA follows: TGCAGTGCTAGAGAAAGAGGGGAGGAGTTTTTT. Its translation: CSARERGEEFF.

This clone appeared a few times. The J gene is TRBJ2-7, the V gene TRBV5-4; 7 nucleotides align to TRBD1. J lost 6 bases, V lost 4 bases, and 16 bases had no gene match. Germline-derived CDR1 and CDR2 are SGHNT and YYREEE (reference sequence). The CDR3 has 16 amino acids. The CDR3 sequence: CASSPGTDLWGTEQYF. The CDR3 DNA follows: TGTGCCAGCAGCCCCGGGACAGACTTATGGGGTACCGAGCAGTACTTC.

This sequence joins TRBV27 and TRBJ1-2, with 8 bases fitting TRBD1. Germline CDR1 is MNHEY and CDR2 is SMNVEV (reference sequence). The V segment lost 4 bases and the J segment 5 bases; nucleotides outside the gene matches: 12. The length of the CDR3 is 16 residues. In DNA, the CDR3 is TGTGCCAGCAGTTCATACAGGGGGGGGAGGGGATATGGCTACACCTTC. Translated, it gives CASSSYRGGRGYGYTF.